One sample yielded the 24 T cell receptor beta chains listed below, sequenced in a study of cytomegalovirus exposure and HLA in healthy donors. The PCR employed 60 Vbeta primers together with 13 Jbeta primers. Some clones are missing from TCRdb's copy, which holds only in-frame ones; the method was immunoSEQ multiplex PCR. The sample yields more than 100,000 clones, approximately 79% seen once. Material for sequencing was PBMCs. All receptors derive from a man aged 45-65 years in good health and CMV-seropositive.

CDR3: CASSLHNEQFF. In nucleotides, the CDR3 is TGCGCCAGCAGCCTCCACAATGAGCAGTTCTTC. The V and J genes are TRBV5-1 and TRBJ2-1; D remains unclear. The CDR3 extends over 11 amino acids. Trimming removed 4 bases from V and 5 bases from J, with 4 bases in between. Germline CDR1 SGHRS, CDR2 YFSETQ.

This clone was seen a handful of times. V gene TRBV7-2 combines with J gene TRBJ2-4; 12 bases are a match to TRBD2. This CDR3 has 19 residues. Germline trimming cut 1 base from V and 0 bases from J; bases unmatched to any gene: 7. Per the germline V gene, CDR1 is SGHTA and CDR2 is FQGNSA. The CDR3 bases are TGTGCCAGCAGCTTAGGATCTAGCGGGGGGGGCCTAGCCAAAAACATTCAGTACTTC. Translating gives CASSLGSSGGGLAKNIQYF.

The chain employs TRBV7-2 and TRBJ2-1, with TRBD2 matching 7 bases. CDR3 length equals 13 residues. Germline values: CDR1 SGHTA, CDR2 FQGNSA. V lost 6 bases, J lost 8 bases, and 7 bases stayed unmatched. CDR3 sequence: CASRPGTTYEQFF. CDR3 coding DNA: TGTGCCAGCAGACCCGGGACTACGTATGAGCAGTTCTTC.

V usage is TRBV7-2 and J usage is TRBJ2-3; 9 positions agree with TRBD2. Germline CDR1 SGHTA, CDR2 FQGNSA. V lost 1 base, J lost 4 bases, and 6 bases stayed unmatched. The CDR3 sequence is 16 residues long. The CDR3, as DNA: TGTGCCAGCAGCTTAGGGGGGACTAGCTTTTCAGATACGCAGTATTTT. This translates into CASSLGGTSFSDTQYF.

The V call is TRBV6-6, the J call TRBJ2-3; 11 bases line up with TRBD2. This CDR3 has 16 residues. CDR1 and CDR2 from the germline V gene are MNHNY and SVGAGI (reference sequence). With V trimmed by 0 bases and J by 4 bases, 3 bases remained unmatched. The CDR3: CASSYSLAGGSDTQYF. Here the CDR3 DNA reads TGTGCCAGCAGTTACTCTTTAGCGGGAGGGTCAGATACGCAGTATTTT.

The rearrangement joins TRBV6-1 to TRBJ2-3, with D perhaps matching TRBD1 (6 bases). CDR3 length: 14 amino acids. Germline CDR1 and CDR2: MNHNS and SASEGT. Trimming removed 4 bases from V and 4 bases from J, with 12 bases in between. CDR3 bases: TGTGCCAGCAGTGGACAGACAGGCGCAGATACGCAGTATTTT. It specifies CASSGQTGADTQYF.

The chain links TRBV5-4 to TRBJ1-1; 7 bases agree with TRBD1. Per germline, CDR1 SGHNT and CDR2 YYREEE (reference sequence). The CDR3 loop spans 13 amino acids. The V segment lost 3 bases and the J segment 6 bases; nucleotides outside the gene matches: 5. CDR3 protein: CASSWTGGPEAFF. The CDR3 DNA is TGTGCCAGCAGCTGGACAGGTGGGCCTGAAGCTTTCTTT.

V usage is TRBV19 and J usage is TRBJ2-5, with D maybe TRBD1 (5 bases). This CDR3 is built from 16 residues. The germline gives CDR1 LNHDA, CDR2 SQIVND (reference sequence). The V end lost 5 bases, the J end lost 2 bases, and 18 bases lay between the germline ends. CDR3 amino acids: CASSLRMIGEQETQYF. CDR3 coding DNA: TGTGCCAGTAGTCTCCGGATGATAGGGGAACAAGAGACCCAGTACTTC.

The gene calls are TRBV2 and TRBJ1-3; TRBD1 matches 8 bases. V was clipped by 5 bases and J by 2 bases; unmatched bases: 2. Germline CDR1 is SNHLY and CDR2 is FYNNEI. This CDR3 is 14 amino acids long. CDR3: CASSLRGPGNTIYF. In DNA form, the CDR3 reads TGTGCCAGCAGTCTCAGGGGGCCTGGAAACACCATATATTTT.

V and J are TRBV9 and TRBJ2-2; weak D call: TRBD1 (6 bases). Germline V gives CDR1 SGDLS, CDR2 YYNGEE. This CDR3 comprises 15 residues. With 4 bases removed from V and 2 bases from J, the gap between germline ends came to 12 bases. The CDR3 protein is CASSPRTANTGELFF. In DNA form, the CDR3 reads TGTGCCAGCAGCCCGAGGACAGCAAACACCGGGGAGCTGTTTTTT.

This clone has a handful of counts. The rearrangement uses TRBV29-1 and TRBJ1-1; D is possibly TRBD1 (5 bases). The V end was cut by 0 bases, the J end by 7 bases, with 15 bases between. The CDR3 runs 14 residues. Germline CDR1 reads SQVTM; CDR2 reads ANQGSEA. The CDR3 protein is CSVEDSLTVLEAFF. In DNA form, the CDR3 reads TGCAGCGTTGAAGACTCCCTGACAGTCCTTGAAGCTTTCTTT.

The rearrangement links TRBV23-1 to TRBJ2-7; 10 nucleotides match TRBD1. TRBV23-1 is labeled an ORF, and its function is uncertain. Unmatched junction bases numbered 13, after V lost 4 bases and J lost 4 bases. The CDR3 is 17 amino acids. The CDR3 nucleotides read TGCGCCAGCAGTCGAAGGGACAGGGGAGAGTTCTTTTACGAGCAGTACTTC. Protein sequence: CASSRRDRGEFFYEQYF.

The chain recombines TRBV27 with TRBJ2-5, with 7 bases fitting TRBD1. CDR3 length: 14 amino acids. Trimming removed 4 bases from V and 5 bases from J; junction bases left unmatched: 7. The germline CDR1 and CDR2 sequences are MNHEY and SMNVEV (reference sequence). The CDR3 protein is CASSSQTGLETQYF. The CDR3 bases are TGTGCCAGCAGTTCCCAGACAGGGCTGGAGACCCAGTACTTC.

The DNA of the CDR3 is TGTGCCAGCAGTGGTACAAGCGTCTTCTATGGCTACACCTTC. This encodes CASSGTSVFYGYTF. The V and J genes are TRBV2 and TRBJ1-2; D is unresolved. Trimming cost V 4 bases and J 4 bases, with 13 bases left between them. The CDR3 contains 14 residues. CDR1 and CDR2 from the germline V gene are SNHLY and FYNNEI.

The chain recombines TRBV5-1 with TRBJ2-1; TRBD1 matches at 8 bases. After removal of 4 bases from V and 7 bases from J, the junction contained 19 bases not matched to a gene. The CDR3 runs 18 residues. Germline V gives CDR1 SGHRS, CDR2 YFSETQ. This chain's CDR3 is CASSPRSPQGVLSNEQFF. CDR3 in DNA: TGCGCCAGCAGCCCAAGATCCCCACAGGGGGTTTTGTCTAATGAGCAGTTCTTC.

The CDR3, as DNA: TGTGCCAGCAGCCAACGGGAGAACACTGAAGCTTTCTTT. It is translated as CASSQRENTEAFF. This chain links TRBV6-1 with TRBJ1-1; D gene ambiguous. Trimming removed 6 bases from V and 1 base from J, with 9 bases in between. Germline assignment: CDR1 MNHNS and CDR2 SASEGT. This CDR3 is built from 13 residues.

The chain uses TRBV5-1 and TRBJ1-2; 9 bases are a match to TRBD1. V lost 2 bases, J lost 2 bases, and 10 bases stayed unmatched. Germline V gene lookup returns CDR1 SGHRS and CDR2 YFSETQ. This CDR3 has 17 amino acids. DNA of the CDR3: TGCGCCAGCAGCTTAGAGGGACAGGGTGGGAACAACTATGGCTACACCTTC. This translates into CASSLEGQGGNNYGYTF.

This rearrangement joins TRBV7-3 to TRBJ2-1; 9 bases are shared with TRBD2. The CDR3 extends over 16 amino acids. Trimming removed 5 bases from V and 4 bases from J; junction bases left unmatched: 9. From germline, CDR1 is SGHTA and CDR2 FQGTGA. The CDR3 DNA reads TGTGCCAGCAGCCCCTCGGGGCGGGAGGGTTACAATGAGCAGTTCTTC. Its translation is CASSPSGREGYNEQFF. Full variable domain (outside the CDR3, taken from reference TRBV7-3 and TRBJ2-1): GAGVSQTPSNKVTEKGKYVELRCDPISGHTALYWYRQSLGQGPEFLIYFQGTGAADDSGLPNDRFFAVRPEGSVSTLKIQRTERGDSAVYLCASSPSGREGYNEQFFGPGTRLTVL.

The V gene is TRBV5-1, the J gene TRBJ1-1, with 12 bases aligning to TRBD1. V lost 4 bases, J lost 11 bases, and 6 bases stayed unmatched. This CDR3 contains 13 residues. Germline V gene data show CDR1 as SGHRS and CDR2 as YFSETQ. This CDR3 reads CASSVGQGAEAFF. CDR3 in DNA: TGCGCCAGCAGCGTGGGACAGGGGGCAGAGGCTTTCTTT.

The chain is built from TRBV14 and TRBJ2-2, with TRBD1 matching 9 bases. CDR3 length: 14 amino acids. V was clipped by 6 bases and J by 2 bases; unmatched bases: 1. Germline V gene lookup returns CDR1 SGHDN and CDR2 FVKESK. CDR3 coding DNA: TGTGCCAGCAGACAGGGGGCAAACACCGGGGAGCTGTTTTTT. Amino acids: CASRQGANTGELFF.

A few counts support this clone. The chain combines TRBV11-2 with TRBJ2-1; D remains unclear. The CDR3 spans 14 residues. With 2 bases removed from V and 3 bases from J, the gap between germline ends came to 8 bases. Germline CDR1 and CDR2: SGHAT and FQNNGV. Here the CDR3 DNA reads TGTGCCAGCAGCTTACCGAACTTCTACAATGAGCAGTTCTTC. It yields the protein CASSLPNFYNEQFF.

This clone was counted a single time. The V and J genes are TRBV18 and TRBJ1-1; tentatively, D is TRBD1 (5 bases). The germline V gene has CDR1 KGHSH and CDR2 LQKENI. CDR3 length: 16 residues. Trimming removed 3 bases at V and 1 base at J, with 15 bases between. The CDR3 reads CASSPLDGGSNTEAFF. The CDR3 nucleotides are TGTGCCAGCTCACCGCTAGACGGGGGGTCGAACACTGAAGCTTTCTTT. The whole variable domain, filled in from reference TRBV18 and TRBJ1-1, reads NAGVMQNPRHLVRRRGQEARLRCSPMKGHSHVYWYRQLPEEGLKFMVYLQKENIIDESGMPKERFSAEFPKEGPSILRIQQVVRGDSAAYFCASSPLDGGSNTEAFFGQGTRLTVV.

The rearrangement links TRBV27 to TRBJ2-2, with 11 bases identical to TRBD1. The CDR3 runs 17 residues. Unmatched junction bases numbered 7, after V lost 5 bases and J lost 2 bases. Germline CDR1 and CDR2: MNHEY and SMNVEV (reference sequence). CDR3 sequence: CASSKRRTGGNTGELFF. CDR3 nucleotides: TGTGCCAGCAGTAAGAGAAGGACAGGGGGCAACACCGGGGAGCTGTTTTTT.

This clone was counted a single time. CDR3 sequence (DNA): TGTGCCAGCTCACTAGGGGCCGGGGAAAAACTGTTTTTT. Its translation: CASSLGAGEKLFF. The chain links TRBV18 to TRBJ1-4; D perhaps matches TRBD1 (5 bases). CDR3 length: 13 residues. V lost 4 bases to trimming and J lost 8 bases, with 11 bases between them. Germline lookup yields CDR1 KGHSH and CDR2 LQKENI.